This TCR beta chain was captured in a study of blood T cell repertoires in COVID-19. Study at large: Sites across the United States, Italy and Spain contributed samples from acute and convalescent COVID-19.

Germline V CDR1 and CDR2: SEHNR, FQNEAQ (reference sequence). The V and J ends lost 5 bases and 14 bases respectively, with 21 bases between them. The CDR3 has 14 amino acids. Measured with immunoSEQ multiplex PCR; TCRdb has only the in-frame clones, and not every one. There are fewer than 350,000 clones in the sample; 88% occur only once, and almost 9.5% lies in the top ten. Sequenced: peripheral blood. The chain links TRBV7-9 to TRBJ1-4; D possibly corresponds to TRBD1 (5 bases). The clonotype originates from a man between 18 and 29 years old with active or convalescent COVID-19. The DNA of the CDR3 is TGTGCCAGCAGCCCCGGGACTGCCGCATGGGGGCTGTTTTTT. Amino acids: CASSPGTAAWGLFF.